These 4 T cell receptor beta chains were sequenced from one sample in a study of CD8+CD57+ T cells in acquired aplastic anemia. The template for TCR beta VDJ and CDR3 sequence profiling was genomic DNA. TCRdb reanalysed the reads using MiXCR and keeps one entry per CDR3 protein. Altogether over 150,000 distinct CDR3 sequences are present, 45% to 60% being singletons, with the ten largest covering over 10%. All sequencing subjects had displayed CD8+CD57+ cell expansion on flow cytometry. The sequenced material came from sorted CD4+, CD8+, or CD8+CD57+ T cells (not recorded which) from PBMCs. The receptors come from a human donor with aplastic anemia.

The chain carries TRBV6-7 and TRBJ1-2; 9 nucleotides match TRBD1. TRBV6-7 is an ORF, with its function uncertain. With 5 bases clipped from V and 6 bases from J, the junction kept 7 bases outside the gene matches. The CDR3 sequence is 14 residues long. This CDR3 is CASSEGQGRNGYTF. The DNA of the CDR3 is TGTGCCAGCAGTGAAGGACAGGGGAGGAATGGCTACACCTTC.

The V gene is TRBV10-3, the J gene TRBJ1-1, with a tentative D call TRBD1 (5 bases). The germline CDR1 and CDR2 sequences are ENHRY and SYGVKD. With 3 bases removed from V and 5 bases from J, the gap between germline ends came to 16 bases. The CDR3 extends over 15 amino acids. This CDR3 is CAISDSGGDGTEAFF. The CDR3 DNA reads TGTGCCATCAGTGACTCCGGTGGGGACGGGACTGAAGCTTTCTTT.

The rearrangement links TRBV10-3 to TRBJ2-3; D assignment may be TRBD1 or TRBD2 (5 bases each). Germline loops: CDR1 ENHRY, CDR2 SYGVKD. The CDR3 has 13 residues. The V end was cut by 10 bases, the J end by 11 bases, with 22 bases between. CDR3: CASSRTSGDEQYF. CDR3 in DNA: TGTGCCAGCAGCCGCACCTCTGGGGACGAGCAGTATTTT.

The V gene is TRBV19, the J gene TRBJ1-2; D is possibly TRBD1 (6 bases). This CDR3 has 13 amino acids. Germline V gene sequence: CDR1 LNHDA, CDR2 SQIVND (reference sequence). With 7 bases removed from V and 4 bases from J, the gap between germline ends came to 13 bases. The CDR3 spells CASTRGGGYGYTF. The CDR3 region has the DNA TGTGCCAGTACCAGGGGAGGAGGCTATGGCTACACCTTC.